Listed below are T cell receptor beta chains from one sample, sequenced in a study of T cells after yellow fever vaccination. TCRdb reprocessed the 5' RACE reads with MiXCR, giving one entry per CDR3 protein. The repertoire includes 30,000 or so distinct CDR3 sequences, 3.5% to 5% of them detected once, and around half sits in the top ten. This specimen was CD8+ T cells sorted from PBMCs, taken 5 days after the yellow fever booster vaccination. The receptor set was obtained from a young man who received the YFV17D yellow fever vaccine. Both conserved end residues are part of each CDR3. The order of the fields is J gene, clone size, V gene, D gene, CDR3 protein, CDR3 DNA. D genes are given only for firm matches. The size field is filled for only some rows; it gives once, few, many or a size class.

J: TRBJ2-1; size: many; V: TRBV4-3; D: .; CDR3: CASSQEPGAGDEQFF; DNA: TGCGCCAGCAGCCAAGAGCCAGGGGCCGGGGATGAGCAGTTCTTC
J: TRBJ2-7; size: few; V: TRBV29-1; D: TRBD2; CDR3: CSVASGSGEQYF; DNA: TGCAGCGTTGCTAGCGGGTCTGGCGAGCAGTACTTC
J: TRBJ2-1; size: many; V: TRBV12-3/TRBV12-4; D: TRBD1; CDR3: CASSPGTGAYNEQFF; DNA: TGTGCCAGCAGTCCCGGGACAGGGGCCTACAATGAGCAGTTCTTC
J: TRBJ2-1; size: many; V: TRBV12-3/TRBV12-4; D: TRBD1; CDR3: CASSLPTGGYNEQFF; DNA: TGTGCCAGCAGTTTACCCACAGGGGGCTACAATGAGCAGTTCTTC
J: TRBJ2-1; size: many; V: TRBV6-5; D: .; CDR3: CASSSLGGFLSYNEQFF; DNA: TGTGCCAGCAGTTCCCTCGGAGGGTTTTTATCCTACAATGAGCAGTTCTTC
J: TRBJ2-4; size: many; V: TRBV13; D: .; CDR3: CASSSRAGVVSKNIQYF; DNA: TGTGCCAGCAGCTCACGCGCAGGGGTTGTTAGCAAAAACATTCAGTACTTC
J: TRBJ2-2; size: many; V: TRBV29-1; D: .; CDR3: CSVEDLRGGTGELFF; DNA: TGCAGCGTTGAAGATCTTCGTGGGGGGACCGGGGAGCTGTTTTTT
J: TRBJ2-6; size: many; V: TRBV7-6; D: .; CDR3: CASSLYSSGANVLTF; DNA: TGTGCCAGCAGCTTATACAGCTCTGGGGCCAACGTCCTGACTTTC
J: TRBJ1-2; size: many; V: TRBV24-1; D: .; CDR3: CATTKIYGYTF; DNA: TGTGCCACCACCAAGATCTATGGCTACACCTTC
J: TRBJ1-1; size: many; V: TRBV27; D: .; CDR3: CATQSPTEAFF; DNA: TGTGCCACCCAAAGTCCAACTGAAGCTTTCTTT
J: TRBJ2-7; size: many; V: TRBV28; D: .; CDR3: CASSRPPRDTEVGQYF; DNA: TGTGCCAGCAGCCGACCCCCCAGGGATACTGAGGTGGGGCAGTACTTC
J: TRBJ2-7; size: many; V: TRBV27; D: .; CDR3: CASSFQGEGNEQYF; DNA: TGTGCCAGCAGTTTTCAGGGGGAGGGAAACGAGCAGTACTTC
J: TRBJ1-1; size: many; V: TRBV18; D: TRBD1; CDR3: CASTTGGPEAFF; DNA: TGTGCCAGCACTACAGGGGGCCCTGAAGCTTTCTTT
J: TRBJ2-5; size: many; V: TRBV3-1; D: .; CDR3: CASRQRPELEETQYF; DNA: TGTGCCAGCAGGCAGAGACCGGAGCTCGAAGAGACCCAGTACTTC
J: TRBJ2-1; size: many; V: TRBV7-2; D: .; CDR3: CASSLELFMPNEQFF; DNA: TGTGCCAGCAGCTTAGAACTGTTCATGCCCAATGAGCAGTTCTTC
J: TRBJ2-3; size: many; V: TRBV15; D: .; CDR3: CATSRERASTDTQYF; DNA: TGTGCCACCAGCAGAGAGAGGGCGAGCACAGATACGCAGTATTTT
J: TRBJ2-2; size: .; V: TRBV7-2; D: TRBD2; CDR3: CASSLYKWEGPGGELFF; DNA: TGTGCCAGCAGCTTATATAAGTGGGAGGGCCCGGGCGGGGAGCTGTTTTTT
J: TRBJ2-1; size: medium-sized; V: TRBV5-1; D: TRBD2; CDR3: CASSSSGSYNEQFF; DNA: TGCGCCAGCTCATCTAGCGGGAGTTACAATGAGCAGTTCTTC
J: TRBJ2-1; size: many; V: TRBV5-1; D: .; CDR3: CASSLEAGKFF; DNA: TGCGCCAGCAGCTTGGAGGCTGGCAAGTTCTTC
J: TRBJ2-7; size: many; V: TRBV5-1; D: .; CDR3: CASSLAGAGAISYEQYF; DNA: TGCGCCAGCAGCTTGGCGGGGGCAGGGGCGATCTCCTACGAGCAGTACTTC
J: TRBJ2-3; size: .; V: TRBV28; D: .; CDR3: CASSFTAVPDTQYF; DNA: TGTGCCAGCAGTTTTACGGCGGTCCCAGATACGCAGTATTTT
J: TRBJ2-2; size: many; V: TRBV7-2; D: .; CDR3: CASSPWGGGAGELFF; DNA: TGTGCCAGCAGCCCCTGGGGGGGCGGCGCCGGGGAGCTGTTTTTT
J: TRBJ2-7; size: few; V: TRBV6-1; D: TRBD2; CDR3: CASREAGGDEQYF; DNA: TGTGCCAGCAGGGAAGCGGGAGGTGACGAGCAGTACTTC
J: TRBJ2-7; size: many; V: TRBV5-6; D: TRBD1; CDR3: CASSFGQGSYEQYF; DNA: TGTGCCAGCAGCTTTGGACAGGGCTCCTACGAGCAGTACTTC
J: TRBJ1-6; size: many; V: TRBV12-3/TRBV12-4; D: .; CDR3: CASSPHSSPLHF; DNA: TGTGCCAGCAGCCCTCATAGTTCACCCCTCCACTTT
J: TRBJ2-5; size: many; V: TRBV7-9; D: .; CDR3: CASSRDGQETQYF; DNA: TGTGCCAGCTCCCGGGACGGTCAAGAGACCCAGTACTTC
J: TRBJ2-1; size: many; V: TRBV20-1; D: TRBD2; CDR3: CSARLAGRANEQFF; DNA: TGCAGTGCTAGACTAGCGGGACGGGCGAATGAGCAGTTCTTC
J: TRBJ2-1; size: many; V: TRBV4-3; D: .; CDR3: CASRAGYFTYNEQFF; DNA: TGCGCCAGCAGGGCAGGGTATTTTACCTACAATGAGCAGTTCTTC
J: TRBJ2-5; size: .; V: TRBV29-1; D: .; CDR3: CRGRTSRKTQYF; DNA: TGCAGGGGCCGGACCAGTAGGAAGACCCAGTACTTC
J: TRBJ2-2; size: many; V: TRBV7-9; D: .; CDR3: CASILWEDGGELFF; DNA: TGTGCCAGCATATTATGGGAGGATGGCGGGGAGCTGTTTTTT
J: TRBJ2-5; size: many; V: TRBV20-1; D: TRBD1; CDR3: CSAEGGTGQETQYF; DNA: TGCAGTGCTGAGGGCGGGACAGGCCAAGAGACCCAGTACTTC
J: TRBJ1-4; size: many; V: TRBV6-5; D: .; CDR3: CASSYSRGAVEKLFF; DNA: TGTGCCAGCAGTTACTCGCGAGGGGCGGTAGAAAAACTGTTTTTT
J: TRBJ2-1; size: many; V: TRBV7-3; D: TRBD1; CDR3: CASSPRTGAYNEQFF; DNA: TGTGCCAGCAGCCCAAGGACAGGGGCATACAATGAGCAGTTCTTC
J: TRBJ2-7; size: many; V: TRBV6-2/TRBV6-3; D: TRBD1; CDR3: CASSYSGTAYEQYF; DNA: TGTGCCAGCAGTTACTCTGGGACAGCCTACGAGCAGTACTTC
J: TRBJ2-5; size: many; V: TRBV29-1; D: TRBD2; CDR3: CSAQGLEATQYF; DNA: TGCAGCGCGCAAGGACTAGAAGCGACCCAGTACTTC
J: TRBJ2-3; size: many; V: TRBV27; D: .; CDR3: CASSPELSTDTQYF; DNA: TGTGCCAGCAGCCCAGAACTGAGCACAGATACGCAGTATTTT
J: TRBJ2-7; size: .; V: TRBV6-6; D: TRBD2; CDR3: CASTPGGAAGEQYF; DNA: TGTGCCAGCACTCCCGGGGGGGCAGCAGGCGAGCAGTACTTC
J: TRBJ2-1; size: .; V: TRBV4-1; D: TRBD1; CDR3: CASSQDRGYNEQFF; DNA: TGCGCCAGCAGTCAGGACAGGGGCTACAATGAGCAGTTCTTC
J: TRBJ2-1; size: many; V: TRBV11-3; D: TRBD2; CDR3: CASSPRTSIDEQFF; DNA: TGTGCCAGCAGCCCTCGGACTAGTATTGATGAGCAGTTCTTC